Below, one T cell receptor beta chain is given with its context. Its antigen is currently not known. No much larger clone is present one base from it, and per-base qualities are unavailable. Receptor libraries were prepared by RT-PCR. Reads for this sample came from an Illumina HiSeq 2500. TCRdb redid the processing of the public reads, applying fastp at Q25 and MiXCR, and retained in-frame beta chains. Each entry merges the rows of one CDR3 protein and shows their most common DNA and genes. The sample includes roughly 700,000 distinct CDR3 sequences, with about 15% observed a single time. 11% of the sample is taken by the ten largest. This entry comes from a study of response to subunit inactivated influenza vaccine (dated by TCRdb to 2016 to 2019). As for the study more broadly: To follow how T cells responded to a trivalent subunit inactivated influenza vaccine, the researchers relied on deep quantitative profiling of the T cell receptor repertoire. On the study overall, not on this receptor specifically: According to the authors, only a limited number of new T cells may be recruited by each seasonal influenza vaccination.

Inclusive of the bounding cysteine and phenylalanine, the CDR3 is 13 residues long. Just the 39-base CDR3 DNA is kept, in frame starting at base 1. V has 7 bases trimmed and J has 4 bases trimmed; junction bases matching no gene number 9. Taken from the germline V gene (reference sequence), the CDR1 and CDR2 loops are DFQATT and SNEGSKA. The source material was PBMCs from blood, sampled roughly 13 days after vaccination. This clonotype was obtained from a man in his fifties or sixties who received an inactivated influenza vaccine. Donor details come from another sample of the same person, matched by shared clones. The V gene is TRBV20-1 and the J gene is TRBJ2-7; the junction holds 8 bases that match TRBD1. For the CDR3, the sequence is CSGGQGEAYEQYF. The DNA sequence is TGCAGTGGCGGACAGGGAGAAGCATACGAGCAGTACTTC.